This T cell receptor (beta chain) came from a study of prognosis after radiotherapy for stage I lung cancer. Study outcomes and limitations: Where distant metastases developed, patients had lower Shannon entropy after stereotactic body radiation therapy.

Trimming took off 6 bases at V and 3 bases at J, with 12 bases between the two ends. Germline V lookup: CDR1 MNHNS, CDR2 SASEGT. This CDR3 spans 13 amino acids. Node-negative disease was confirmed in all patients by CT and PET/CT, with no prior chemotherapy, radiotherapy or other malignancies. Two-round multiplex PCR amplified TCR beta CDR3 from genomic DNA. During first-round PCR, primers specific to each TRBV and TRBJ gene were used. From the multiplex PCR reads, TCRdb called clonotypes with MiXCR, one entry per CDR3 protein. The sample has 30,000 to 40,000 distinct CDR3 sequences; less than 40% are singletons. This clonotype was detected many times. Its antigen is not known.

The sample was PBMCs, taken before or after stereotactic body radiation therapy (not recorded which). The chain uses TRBV6-1 and TRBJ2-7, with D possibly being TRBD2 (5 bases). The clonotype comes from a donor over 45 with non-small cell lung cancer. The CDR3: CASSPGLDYEQYF. The CDR3 nucleotides read TGTGCCAGCAGCCCCGGACTGGACTACGAGCAGTACTTC.